A selection of T cell receptor beta chains follows, all from one sample in a study of cytotoxic CD8 clonotypes in ibrutinib-treated CLL. The method was immunoSEQ multiplex PCR; TCRdb's version includes in-frame clones alone and lacks a portion of them. The profile shows about 140,000 clones, about 75% of them singletons. Sequencing used PBMCs, obtained after 24 months of ibrutinib treatment. All receptors derive from a human donor with chronic lymphocytic leukemia. Both conserved end residues are part of each CDR3.

J	V	CDR3
TRBJ2-7	TRBV25-1	CASSDFYEQYF
TRBJ1-2	TRBV27	CASSLRAGTYGYTF
TRBJ2-6	TRBV7-9	CASSSPDRGWLSGANVLTF
TRBJ1-3	TRBV2	CASTGDRHSGNTIYF
TRBJ2-5	TRBV19	CASSRTPWGEQETQYF
TRBJ2-1	TRBV9	CASSVGDSGGLNEQFF
TRBJ1-1	TRBV13	CASSVWQQGEAFF
TRBJ2-2	TRBV19	CASSIGLLSAGELFF
TRBJ2-1	TRBV30	CALTGGPGEQFF
TRBJ1-2	TRBV28	CASMVPRPHYGYTF
TRBJ2-1	TRBV6-5	CASSKPDIHNEQFF
TRBJ1-2	TRBV27	CASSFRRNNYGYTF
TRBJ2-5	TRBV9	CASSVGGTGPNPETQYF
TRBJ1-1	TRBV18	CASSPLVGLATEAFF
TRBJ1-6	TRBV6-1	CASSEGPGGLALHF
TRBJ1-4	TRBV25-1	CASSAGGGDELFF
TRBJ1-3	TRBV6-1	CAASTGGGNTIYF
TRBJ2-3	TRBV7-2	CASSPLADTQYF
TRBJ1-3	TRBV29-1	CSVGTAGNTIYF
TRBJ1-2	TRBV28	CASAGAGGYTF
TRBJ1-1	TRBV7-6	CASSLALTGNTEAFF
TRBJ1-4	TRBV7-8	CASSLIVGATNEKLFF
TRBJ2-2	TRBV5-1	CASSQGQGGAGELFF
TRBJ2-3	TRBV7-2	CASSLESGWGGADTQYF
TRBJ1-1	TRBV5-6	CASSSELPGQLSNTEAFF
TRBJ1-5	TRBV19	CASRPGQGAYSNQPQHF
TRBJ1-1	TRBV20-1	CSARGVTEAFF
TRBJ2-2	TRBV2	CASSGGSITGELFF
TRBJ2-3	TRBV7-9	CASRTGGVDTQYF
TRBJ2-5	TRBV6-1	CASTPGTSAWETQYF
TRBJ1-1	TRBV28	CASTRPLNTEAFF
TRBJ1-2	TRBV7-9	CASSMGQGDANYGYTF
TRBJ1-4	TRBV9	CASSVGGPNEKLFF
TRBJ2-7	TRBV19	CASAGTGSSEQYF
TRBJ2-4	TRBV7-2	CASSPTYRTWDIQYF
TRBJ2-7	TRBV7-6	CASSLEVGGYEQYF
TRBJ1-2	TRBV18	CASSPTQGADGYTF
TRBJ1-3	TRBV27	CASSPLGDSGNTIYF
TRBJ2-6	TRBV7-8	CASSPDRARGSRGANVLTF
TRBJ2-2	TRBV30	CAWSVGLGQGNTGELFF
TRBJ2-3	TRBV10-3	CAISPGVTDTQYF
TRBJ1-2	TRBV11-1	CASSPGTGYGYTF
TRBJ2-3	TRBV27	CASSLYPGLAGDTDTQYF
TRBJ2-7	TRBV7-2	CASSRTVLSYEQYF
TRBJ2-6	TRBV2	CASSEETSGANVLTF
TRBJ2-5	TRBV30	CAWSVTLLGGVSGQETQYF
TRBJ2-5	TRBV5-6	CASSGGTGFGPQYF
TRBJ2-5	TRBV10-3	CAISESTLTGDETQYF
TRBJ2-7	TRBV4-2	CASSEGGGPYEQYF
TRBJ1-5	TRBV19	CASTGSGQPQHF
TRBJ2-5	TRBV4-3	CASSRRRGETQYF
TRBJ2-6	TRBV4-3	CASSPTPHLSGANVLTF
TRBJ1-5	TRBV5-1	CASSPRWGADNQPQHF
TRBJ1-1	TRBV18	CASSPPSTNTEAFF